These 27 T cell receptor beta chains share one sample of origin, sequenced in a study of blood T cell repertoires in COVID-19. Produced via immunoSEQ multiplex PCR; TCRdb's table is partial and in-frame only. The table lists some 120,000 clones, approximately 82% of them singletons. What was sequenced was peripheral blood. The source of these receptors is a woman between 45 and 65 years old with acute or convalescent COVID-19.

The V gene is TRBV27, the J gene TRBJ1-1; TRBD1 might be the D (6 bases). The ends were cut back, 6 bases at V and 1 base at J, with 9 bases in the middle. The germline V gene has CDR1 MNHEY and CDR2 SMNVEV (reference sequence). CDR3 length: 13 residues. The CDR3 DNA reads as TGTGCCAGCAGGGTACAGGGGAACACTGAAGCTTTCTTT. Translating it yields CASRVQGNTEAFF.

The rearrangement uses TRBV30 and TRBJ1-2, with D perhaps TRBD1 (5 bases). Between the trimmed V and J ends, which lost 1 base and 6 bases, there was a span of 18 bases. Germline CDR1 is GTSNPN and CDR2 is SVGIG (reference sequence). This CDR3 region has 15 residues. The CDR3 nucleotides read TGTGCCTGGAGTGCTCAGGGTACCCTATCACATGGCTACACCTTC. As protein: CAWSAQGTLSHGYTF.

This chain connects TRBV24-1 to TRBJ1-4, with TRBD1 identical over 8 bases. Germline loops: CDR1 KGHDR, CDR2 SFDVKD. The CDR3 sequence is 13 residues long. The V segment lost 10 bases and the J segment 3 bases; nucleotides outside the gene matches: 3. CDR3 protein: CATQGAANEKLFF. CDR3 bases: TGTGCCACTCAGGGGGCCGCTAATGAAAAACTGTTTTTT.

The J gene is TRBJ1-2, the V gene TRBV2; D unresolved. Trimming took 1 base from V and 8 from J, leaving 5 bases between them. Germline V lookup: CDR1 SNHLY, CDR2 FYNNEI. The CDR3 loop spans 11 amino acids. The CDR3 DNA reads TGTGCCAGCAGTGAAGGCGTAGGCTACACCTTC. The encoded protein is CASSEGVGYTF.

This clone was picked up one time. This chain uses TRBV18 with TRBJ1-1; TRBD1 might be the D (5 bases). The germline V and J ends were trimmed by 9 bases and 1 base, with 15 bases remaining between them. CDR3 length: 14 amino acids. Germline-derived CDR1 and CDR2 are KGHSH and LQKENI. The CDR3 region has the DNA TGTGCCAGTTCATATAGACAGCCGAACACTGAAGCTTTCTTT. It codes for CASSYRQPNTEAFF.

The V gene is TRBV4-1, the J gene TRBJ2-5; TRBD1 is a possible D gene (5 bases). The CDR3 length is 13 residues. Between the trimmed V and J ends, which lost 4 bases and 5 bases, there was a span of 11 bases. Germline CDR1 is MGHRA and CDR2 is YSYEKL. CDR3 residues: CASSPPAGETQYF. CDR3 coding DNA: TGCGCCAGCAGCCCTCCTGCAGGGGAGACCCAGTACTTC.

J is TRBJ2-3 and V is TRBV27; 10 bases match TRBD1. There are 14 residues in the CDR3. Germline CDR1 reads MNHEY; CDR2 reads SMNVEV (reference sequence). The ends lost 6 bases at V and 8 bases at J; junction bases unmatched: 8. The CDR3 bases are TGTGCCAGCAGGGCCGGGACAGGGGTTGGTACGCAGTATTTT. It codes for CASRAGTGVGTQYF.

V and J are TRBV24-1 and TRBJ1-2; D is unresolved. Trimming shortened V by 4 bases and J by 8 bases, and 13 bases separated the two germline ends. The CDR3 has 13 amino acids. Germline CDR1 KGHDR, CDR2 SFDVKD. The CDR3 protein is CATSDPWAAGYTF. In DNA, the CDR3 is TGTGCCACCAGTGACCCGTGGGCAGCCGGCTACACCTTC.

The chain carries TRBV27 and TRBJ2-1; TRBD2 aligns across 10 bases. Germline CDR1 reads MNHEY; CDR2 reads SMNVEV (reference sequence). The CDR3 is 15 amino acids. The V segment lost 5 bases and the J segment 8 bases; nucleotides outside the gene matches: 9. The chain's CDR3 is CASSPYTSGEDEQFF. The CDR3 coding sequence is TGTGCCAGCAGTCCGTACACTAGCGGGGAAGATGAGCAGTTCTTC.

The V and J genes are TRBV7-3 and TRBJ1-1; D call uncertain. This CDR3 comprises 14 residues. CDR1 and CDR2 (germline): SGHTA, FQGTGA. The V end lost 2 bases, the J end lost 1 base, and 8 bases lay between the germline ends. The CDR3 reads CASSLSAANTEAFF. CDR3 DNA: TGTGCCAGCAGCTTATCCGCGGCGAACACTGAAGCTTTCTTT.

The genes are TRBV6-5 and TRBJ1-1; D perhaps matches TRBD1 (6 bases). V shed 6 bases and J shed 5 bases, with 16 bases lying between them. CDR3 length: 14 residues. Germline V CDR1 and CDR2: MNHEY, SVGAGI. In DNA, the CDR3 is TGTGCCAGCAGCCGTGCTGGCAGGGGAACTGAAGCTTTCTTT. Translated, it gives CASSRAGRGTEAFF.

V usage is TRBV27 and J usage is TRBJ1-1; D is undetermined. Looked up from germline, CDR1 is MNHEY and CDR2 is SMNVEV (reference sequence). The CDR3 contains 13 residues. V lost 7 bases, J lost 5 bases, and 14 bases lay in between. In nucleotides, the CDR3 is TGTGCCAGCACCCCATGGAGTGGGACTGAAGCTTTCTTT. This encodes CASTPWSGTEAFF.

The CDR3, as DNA: TGTGCCAGCAGCAACCCCCAGGCCGTAGTTGAAAAACTGTTTTTT. The encoded protein is CASSNPQAVVEKLFF. The chain carries TRBV25-1 and TRBJ1-4; no reliable D call. V was cut by 6 bases and J by 7 bases, with 18 bases left in between. The CDR3 sequence is 15 residues long. CDR1 is MGHDK and CDR2 is SYGVNS in the germline V gene. The whole variable domain, filled in from reference TRBV25-1 and TRBJ1-4, reads EADIYQTPRYLVIGTGKKITLECSQTMGHDKMYWYQQDPGMELHLIHYSYGVNSTEKGDLSSESTVSRIRTEHFPLTLESARPSHTSQYLCASSNPQAVVEKLFFGSGTQLSVL.

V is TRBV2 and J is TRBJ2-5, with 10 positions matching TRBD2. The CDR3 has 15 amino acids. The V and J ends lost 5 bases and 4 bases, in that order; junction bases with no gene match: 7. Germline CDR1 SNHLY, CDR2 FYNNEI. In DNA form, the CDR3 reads TGTGCCAGCAGTAGCGGGGGGGCACGTATAGAGACCCAGTACTTC. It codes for CASSSGGARIETQYF.

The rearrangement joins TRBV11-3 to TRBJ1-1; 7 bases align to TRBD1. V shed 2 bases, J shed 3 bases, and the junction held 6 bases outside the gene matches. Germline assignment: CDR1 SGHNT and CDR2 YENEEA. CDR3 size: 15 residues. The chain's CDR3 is CASSLNGQADTEAFF. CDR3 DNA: TGTGCCAGCAGCTTAAACGGACAGGCCGACACTGAAGCTTTCTTT.

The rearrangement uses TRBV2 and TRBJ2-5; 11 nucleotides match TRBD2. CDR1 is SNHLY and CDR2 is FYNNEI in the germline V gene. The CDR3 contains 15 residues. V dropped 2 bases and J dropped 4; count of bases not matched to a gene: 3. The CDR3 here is CASSENTSGGETQYF. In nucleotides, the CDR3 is TGTGCCAGCAGTGAAAACACTAGCGGGGGAGAGACCCAGTACTTC.

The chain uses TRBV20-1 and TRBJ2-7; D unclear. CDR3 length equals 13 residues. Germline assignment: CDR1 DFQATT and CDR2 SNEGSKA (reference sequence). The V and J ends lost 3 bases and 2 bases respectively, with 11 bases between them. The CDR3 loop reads CSASLGFTYEQYF. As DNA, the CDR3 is TGCAGTGCTAGTCTCGGGTTCACCTACGAGCAGTACTTC.

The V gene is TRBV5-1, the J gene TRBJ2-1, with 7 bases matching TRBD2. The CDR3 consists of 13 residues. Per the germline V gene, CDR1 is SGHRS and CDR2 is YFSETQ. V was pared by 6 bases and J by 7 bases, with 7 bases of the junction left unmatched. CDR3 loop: CASNVGGANEQFF. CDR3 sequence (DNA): TGCGCCAGCAATGTGGGAGGGGCGAATGAGCAGTTCTTC. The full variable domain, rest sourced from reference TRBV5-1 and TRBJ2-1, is KAGVTQTPRYLIKTRGQQVTLSCSPISGHRSVSWYQQTPGQGLQFLFEYFSETQRNKGNFPGRFSGRQFSNSRSEMNVSTLELGDSALYLCASNVGGANEQFFGPGTRLTVL.

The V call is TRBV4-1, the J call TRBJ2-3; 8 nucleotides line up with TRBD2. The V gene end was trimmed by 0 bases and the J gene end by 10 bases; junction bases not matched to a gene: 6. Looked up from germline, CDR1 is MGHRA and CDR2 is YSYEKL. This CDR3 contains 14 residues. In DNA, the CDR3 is TGCGCCAGCAGCCAAGAGTTGGGACTAGAATCGCAGTATTTT. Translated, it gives CASSQELGLESQYF.

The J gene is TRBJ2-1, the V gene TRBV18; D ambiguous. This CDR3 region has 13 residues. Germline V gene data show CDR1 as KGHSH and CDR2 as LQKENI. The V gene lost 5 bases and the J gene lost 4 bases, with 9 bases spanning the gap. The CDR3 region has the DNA TGTGCCAGCTCAACAACCGATTACAATGAGCAGTTCTTC. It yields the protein CASSTTDYNEQFF.

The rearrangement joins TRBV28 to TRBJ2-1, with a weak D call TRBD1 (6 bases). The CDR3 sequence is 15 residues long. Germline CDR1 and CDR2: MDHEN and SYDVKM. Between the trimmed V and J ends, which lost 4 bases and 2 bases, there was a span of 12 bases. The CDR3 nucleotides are TGTGCCAGCAGTTCACTCGGGACAACCTACAATGAGCAGTTCTTC. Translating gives CASSSLGTTYNEQFF.

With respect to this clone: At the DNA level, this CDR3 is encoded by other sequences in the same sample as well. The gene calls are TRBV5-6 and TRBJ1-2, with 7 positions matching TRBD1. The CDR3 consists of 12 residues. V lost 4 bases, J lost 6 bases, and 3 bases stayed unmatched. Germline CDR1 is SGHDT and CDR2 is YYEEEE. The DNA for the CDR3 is TGTGCCAGCAGCCGAGACAGGGATGGCTACACCTTC. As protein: CASSRDRDGYTF. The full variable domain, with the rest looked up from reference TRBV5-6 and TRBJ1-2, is DAGVTQSPTHLIKTRGQQVTLRCSPKSGHDTVSWYQQALGQGPQFIFQYYEEEERQRGNFPDRFSGHQFPNYSSELNVNALLLGDSALYLCASSRDRDGYTFGSGTRLTVV.

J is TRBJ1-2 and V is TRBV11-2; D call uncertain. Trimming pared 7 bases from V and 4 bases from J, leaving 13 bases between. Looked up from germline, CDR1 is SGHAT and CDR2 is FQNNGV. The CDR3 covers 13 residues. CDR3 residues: CASKQTATYGYTF. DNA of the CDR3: TGTGCCAGCAAGCAAACAGCCACCTATGGCTACACCTTC.

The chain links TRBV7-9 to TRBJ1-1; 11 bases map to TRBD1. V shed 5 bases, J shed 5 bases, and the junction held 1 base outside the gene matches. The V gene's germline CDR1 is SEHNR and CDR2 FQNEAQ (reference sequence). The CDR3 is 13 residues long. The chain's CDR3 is CASSRDRGTEAFF. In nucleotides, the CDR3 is TGTGCCAGCAGCCGGGACAGGGGGACTGAAGCTTTCTTT.

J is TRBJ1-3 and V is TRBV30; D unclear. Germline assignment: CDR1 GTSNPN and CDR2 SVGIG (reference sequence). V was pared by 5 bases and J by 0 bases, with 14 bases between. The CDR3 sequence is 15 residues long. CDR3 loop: CAWESGSFSGNTIYF. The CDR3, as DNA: TGTGCCTGGGAGTCCGGGAGTTTCTCTGGAAACACCATATATTTT.

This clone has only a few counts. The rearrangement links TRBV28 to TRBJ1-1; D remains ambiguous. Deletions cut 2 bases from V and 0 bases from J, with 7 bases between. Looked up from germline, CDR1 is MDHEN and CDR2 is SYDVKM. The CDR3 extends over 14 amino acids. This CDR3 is CASSLLSMNTEAFF. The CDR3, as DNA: TGTGCCAGCAGTTTACTGAGCATGAACACTGAAGCTTTCTTT.

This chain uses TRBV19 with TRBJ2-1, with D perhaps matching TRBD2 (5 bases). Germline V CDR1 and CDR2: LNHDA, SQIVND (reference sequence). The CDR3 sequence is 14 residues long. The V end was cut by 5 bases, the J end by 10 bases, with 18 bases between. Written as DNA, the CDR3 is TGTGCCAGTAGTTCAATGGACGTCGGCGGGGAGCAGTTCTTC. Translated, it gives CASSSMDVGGEQFF.